This T cell receptor beta chain was documented in a study of blood T cell repertoires in COVID-19. Study in general: In each case, the material was cDNA or gDNA derived from T cells, B-cell-depleted T cells, or PBMCs.

Clones were read by immunoSEQ multiplex PCR, and TCRdb kept only the in-frame ones, dropping some. This sample has 80,000 or so clones, with roughly 86% found just once. In its sample, this clone was seen once. This CDR3 region has 20 residues. V shed 5 bases and J 3 bases; nucleotides not matched to a gene: 25. From germline, CDR1 is SGHVS and CDR2 FQNEAQ. Sequenced sample: peripheral blood. The chain has TRBV7-8 and TRBJ2-7; 7 bases align to TRBD2. This TCR derives from a woman aged 55 to 70 with acute or convalescent COVID-19. DNA for the CDR3: TGTGCCAGCAGCCCGCGTCGGCAGACTGCTGGGCTAGCGGCGCGCTACGAGCAGTACTTC. Translation gives CASSPRRQTAGLAARYEQYF.